Below, 24 T cell receptor beta chains from the same sample are listed, as sequenced in a study of cytomegalovirus exposure and HLA in healthy donors (dated by TCRdb to the late 2010s). The library came from the immunoSEQ multiplex PCR assay. TCRdb holds this immuneACCESS table with in-frame rearrangements only. Some clones are missing; in checked studies, unresolved V genes explain under half, and the rest has no known cause. Here the sample has 200,000 or so clones; approximately 80% occur a single time. The ten largest clones represent more than 6.5% of the sample. The sample was PBMCs. These receptors all stem from a man between 18 and 29 years old in good health and CMV-seropositive.

The V and J genes are TRBV5-1 and TRBJ1-2; no reliable D call. Germline V CDR1 and CDR2: SGHRS, YFSETQ. V dropped 3 bases and J dropped 8 bases, with 11 bases sitting between them. This CDR3 has 12 residues. This chain's CDR3 is CASSSGRGGYTF. CDR3 bases: TGCGCCAGCAGCTCCGGGAGAGGAGGCTACACCTTC.

The genes are TRBV7-9 and TRBJ1-1; D call uncertain. Germline CDR1 and CDR2: SEHNR and FQNEAQ (reference sequence). V was cut by 3 bases and J by 1 base, with 9 bases left in between. CDR3 length equals 14 residues. Written as DNA, the CDR3 is TGTGCCAGCAGCTTTCTCGGAGAGAACACTGAAGCTTTCTTT. Translation: CASSFLGENTEAFF. Full variable domain (outside the CDR3, taken from reference TRBV7-9 and TRBJ1-1): DTGVSQNPRHKITKRGQNVTFRCDPISEHNRLYWYRQTLGQGPEFLTYFQNEAQLEKSRLLSDRFSAERPKGSFSTLEIQRTEQGDSAMYLCASSFLGENTEAFFGQGTRLTVV.

This chain joins TRBV4-1 and TRBJ2-1; TRBD1 matches at 10 bases. CDR3 length: 16 residues. V shed 3 bases, J shed 2 bases, and the junction held 4 bases outside the gene matches. Germline-derived CDR1 and CDR2 are MGHRA and YSYEKL. The CDR3 here is CASSHLGQGAYNEQFF. The CDR3 nucleotides are TGCGCCAGCAGCCATCTAGGACAGGGGGCCTACAATGAGCAGTTCTTC.

The V call is TRBV9, the J call TRBJ2-7; 9 bases map to TRBD2. The germline V gene has CDR1 SGDLS and CDR2 YYNGEE. V was clipped by 3 bases and J by 1 base; unmatched bases: 5. The CDR3 covers 15 residues. Here the CDR3 DNA reads TGTGCCAGCAGCGAGGCTAGCGGGGTTTCCTACGAGCAGTACTTC. Its translation is CASSEASGVSYEQYF.

The rearrangement joins TRBV6-6 to TRBJ1-3; D is unclear. Trimming cost V 6 bases and J 3 bases, with 9 bases left between them. The CDR3 loop spans 13 amino acids. Germline values: CDR1 MNHNY, CDR2 SVGAGI (reference sequence). CDR3 nucleotide sequence: TGTGCCAGCAGCCCGTACGGTGGAAACACCATATATTTT. Encoded protein: CASSPYGGNTIYF.

CDR3 sequence: CASSQGTSGSNEQFF. The CDR3 region has the DNA TGTGCCAGCTCACAGGGGACTAGCGGGAGTAATGAGCAGTTCTTC. V is TRBV18 and J is TRBJ2-1, with TRBD2 identical over 14 bases. Germline assignment: CDR1 KGHSH and CDR2 LQKENI. This CDR3 has 15 amino acids. The trim removed 4 bases at V and 7 bases at J, leaving 3 bases unmatched.

CDR3 loop: CASSVDGGGSYNEQFF. In DNA, the CDR3 is TGTGCCAGCAGCGTAGACGGCGGGGGATCCTACAATGAGCAGTTCTTC. This chain connects TRBV9 to TRBJ2-1, with TRBD2 matching over 7 bases. The CDR3 totals 16 residues. Germline values: CDR1 SGDLS, CDR2 YYNGEE. V lost 0 bases, J lost 1 base, and 4 bases stayed unmatched.

The chain uses TRBV9 and TRBJ2-7; 7 nucleotides agree with TRBD2. Germline V gene lookup returns CDR1 SGDLS and CDR2 YYNGEE. Germline trimming cut 0 bases from V and 3 bases from J; bases unmatched to any gene: 3. The CDR3 is made up of 14 amino acids. CDR3 nucleotide sequence: TGTGCCAGCAGCGTAGAGGGACTAAACTACGAGCAGTACTTC. This encodes CASSVEGLNYEQYF. Supplemented by reference TRBV9 and TRBJ2-7, the full variable domain reads DSGVTQTPKHLITATGQRVTLRCSPRSGDLSVYWYQQSLDQGLQFLIQYYNGEERAKGNILERFSAQQFPDLHSELNLSSLELGDSALYFCASSVEGLNYEQYFGPGTRLTVT.

The CDR3 bases are TGTGCCAGCTTTGCGGGGGGCCTACAAGAGACCCAGTACTTC. Protein: CASFAGGLQETQYF. The chain is built from TRBV28 and TRBJ2-5; 8 bases match TRBD2. CDR1 and CDR2 from the germline V gene are MDHEN and SYDVKM. Trimming cost V 8 bases and J 2 bases; bases outside gene matches: 7. This CDR3 region has 14 residues.

V gene TRBV9 combines with J gene TRBJ1-5; the D gene is possibly TRBD1 (6 bases). Trimming removed 6 bases from V and 7 bases from J, with 14 bases in between. CDR3 length equals 13 residues. Germline loops: CDR1 SGDLS, CDR2 YYNGEE. The CDR3 DNA reads TGTGCCAGCATTGAACAGGGAGCCCAGCCCCAGCATTTT. It is translated as CASIEQGAQPQHF. The whole variable domain, remainder taken from reference TRBV9 and TRBJ1-5, is DSGVTQTPKHLITATGQRVTLRCSPRSGDLSVYWYQQSLDQGLQFLIQYYNGEERAKGNILERFSAQQFPDLHSELNLSSLELGDSALYFCASIEQGAQPQHFGDGTRLSIL.

The chain employs TRBV5-1 and TRBJ2-7, with D possibly being TRBD2 (6 bases). This CDR3 comprises 14 residues. The V end was cut by 1 base, the J end by 7 bases, with 15 bases between. Germline CDR1 SGHRS, CDR2 YFSETQ. For the CDR3, the DNA is TGCGCCAGCAGCTTGCGGGGGAGGACGGGAGAGCAGTACTTC. Its translation: CASSLRGRTGEQYF.

The V call is TRBV27, the J call TRBJ1-2, with 9 bases aligning to TRBD1. Germline-derived CDR1 and CDR2 are MNHEY and SMNVEV (reference sequence). CDR3 length: 15 amino acids. The V and J ends lost 0 bases and 8 bases, in that order; junction bases with no gene match: 7. CDR3 sequence (DNA): TGTGCCAGCAGTTTATCAAAACAGGGGGCGCTCGGCTACACCTTC. It is translated as CASSLSKQGALGYTF.

The chain joins TRBV2 to TRBJ2-1; perhaps TRBD2 as D (6 bases). V was shortened by 7 bases and J by 2 bases, with 15 bases between the two germline ends. Germline-derived CDR1 and CDR2 are SNHLY and FYNNEI. The CDR3 consists of 15 residues. The CDR3 nucleotides are TGTGCCAGCAAGTGGGAAGCGGGCCCCTACAATGAGCAGTTCTTC. This encodes CASKWEAGPYNEQFF.

This clone was detected once. This chain connects TRBV27 to TRBJ2-3; tentative D call: TRBD1 (5 bases). Germline CDR1 is MNHEY and CDR2 is SMNVEV (reference sequence). The CDR3 is made up of 17 amino acids. The ends were cut back, 6 bases at V and 2 bases at J, with 21 bases in the middle. The CDR3 reads CASRGQGFGFLTDTQYF. The DNA of the CDR3 is TGTGCCAGCAGAGGGCAGGGCTTCGGATTTCTCACAGATACGCAGTATTTT.

The rearrangement links TRBV5-4 to TRBJ1-2, with TRBD1 matching 7 bases. After removal of 5 bases from V and 1 base from J, the junction contained 5 bases not matched to a gene. This CDR3 is 14 amino acids long. The V gene's germline CDR1 is SGHNT and CDR2 YYREEE (reference sequence). The CDR3 region has the DNA TGTGCCAGCAGAACAGGGGCCGTTAACTATGGCTACACCTTC. Encoded protein: CASRTGAVNYGYTF.

The V call is TRBV2, the J call TRBJ2-1, with a weak D call TRBD1 (5 bases). Deletions cut 2 bases from V and 6 bases from J, with 8 bases between. CDR1 is SNHLY, CDR2 FYNNEI, per germline. The CDR3 is made up of 13 amino acids. This CDR3 is CASSEQGGNEQFF. As DNA, the CDR3 is TGTGCCAGCAGTGAACAGGGTGGCAATGAGCAGTTCTTC.

This clone came up once. This chain uses TRBV9 with TRBJ2-3; D may be TRBD2 (5 bases). Trimming took 3 bases from V and 0 from J, leaving 11 bases between them. The CDR3 contains 15 residues. Germline CDR1 SGDLS, CDR2 YYNGEE. The CDR3 DNA is TGTGCCAGCAGCGATATAAGCGGTAGCACAGATACGCAGTATTTT. Its protein is CASSDISGSTDTQYF.

The V gene is TRBV6-5, the J gene TRBJ1-5; a weak D match, TRBD1 (6 bases). The CDR3 consists of 15 residues. V was pared by 0 bases and J by 3 bases, with 9 bases between. The germline gives CDR1 MNHEY, CDR2 SVGAGI. Here the CDR3 reads CASSYSTGLNQPQHF. DNA of the CDR3: TGTGCCAGCAGTTACTCAACAGGGCTCAATCAGCCCCAGCATTTT.

The genes are TRBV28 and TRBJ1-5; D is possibly TRBD1 (5 bases). Germline V lookup: CDR1 MDHEN, CDR2 SYDVKM. The CDR3 totals 14 residues. V was trimmed by 6 bases and J by 2 bases, leaving 11 bases between them. CDR3 sequence: CASRVQGGNQPQHF. The DNA for the CDR3 is TGTGCCAGCAGGGTGCAAGGGGGCAATCAGCCCCAGCATTTT.

This clone was detected a few times. The rearrangement uses TRBV18 and TRBJ2-7; D unresolved. Germline values: CDR1 KGHSH, CDR2 LQKENI. V gave up 3 bases and J gave up 1 base, with 7 bases separating them. The CDR3 is 13 amino acids. In DNA, the CDR3 is TGTGCCAGCTCACCGGGCACATCCTACGAGCAGTACTTC. Translation: CASSPGTSYEQYF.

This chain uses TRBV15 with TRBJ2-5, with D perhaps matching TRBD1 (6 bases). The germline V gene has CDR1 LNHNV and CDR2 YYDKDF (reference sequence). The V and J ends lost 5 bases and 2 bases respectively, with 15 bases between them. The length of the CDR3 is 15 residues. For the CDR3, the DNA is TGTGCCACCAGCCTCCGGGACATCATACAAGAGACCCAGTACTTC. The encoded protein is CATSLRDIIQETQYF.

CDR3 loop: CASSYDYRARWMNTEAFF. In DNA, the CDR3 is TGTGCCAGTAGTTATGATTACAGGGCGCGATGGATGAACACTGAAGCTTTCTTT. This chain joins TRBV19 and TRBJ1-1; TRBD1 is a possible D gene (6 bases). Germline CDR1 is LNHDA and CDR2 is SQIVND (reference sequence). Trimming pared 5 bases from V and 0 bases from J, leaving 22 bases between. This CDR3 contains 18 residues. Full variable domain (outside the CDR3, taken from reference TRBV19 and TRBJ1-1): DGGITQSPKYLFRKEGQNVTLSCEQNLNHDAMYWYRQDPGQGLRLIYYSQIVNDFQKGDIAEGYSVSREKKESFPLTVTSAQKNPTAFYLCASSYDYRARWMNTEAFFGQGTRLTVV.

This chain links TRBV6-5 with TRBJ1-2; 8 bases map to TRBD1. The CDR3 is made up of 15 amino acids. Germline CDR1 and CDR2: MNHEY and SVGAGI. V shed 5 bases and J 2 bases; nucleotides not matched to a gene: 7. CDR3 DNA sequence: TGTGCCAGCAGTCTCCGACAGGGGAACAACTATGGCTACACCTTC. Protein: CASSLRQGNNYGYTF.

The rearrangement joins TRBV6-5 to TRBJ1-2; TRBD1 agrees at 9 bases. Germline assignment: CDR1 MNHEY and CDR2 SVGAGI. This CDR3 spans 14 amino acids. Trimming removed 4 bases from V and 6 bases from J; junction bases left unmatched: 6. Written as DNA, the CDR3 is TGTGCCAGCAGTTTATGGACAGGGGCGGATGGCTACACCTTC. Its translation is CASSLWTGADGYTF.